One T cell receptor (beta chain) is described in this entry. Its antigen target is currently unknown. No qualities accompany the bases; no much larger clone lies one base away. Multiplex touch-down PCR with a mixed TRB-A/B primer pool was used to amplify rearranged TRB sequences covering the V, D and J segments. Illumina adapters and sample indices were added to the amplicons in two consecutive PCR reactions performed with Phusion HS II polymerase. Amplicons were gel-purified using the NucleoSpin Gel and PCR Clean-up kit and were subsequently checked with Qubit and an Agilent 2100 Bioanalyzer. Sequencing of the libraries was done on an Illumina MiSeq with paired-end, single-indexed 600-cycle runs. On the authors' methods: Processing of the TRB sequences was carried out with MiXCR versions 2.12 and 3.0.5. Each unique CDR3 nucleotide sequence counted as one clone, and only productive sequences with at least two reads were retained. The repertoire metrics were Shannon diversity, evenness, clonality (calculated as one minus evenness), and diversity profiles parameterized by alpha from 0 to 5. Generation probabilities of clones in paired pre- and post-chemotherapy samples were computed with the IGoR algorithm. TCRdb reworked the public reads: Q25 trimming with fastp, MiXCR clone assembly, productive beta chains retained. CDR3 protein sequences are deduplicated, and each keeps its most common genes and DNA. The V and J calls reflect TCRdb's pipeline rather than the authors' work. Recorded for this sample are about 13,000 distinct CDR3 sequences; approximately 28% of them occurred a single time. The top ten constitute roughly 8.8% of the sample.

The entry originates in a study of T cell repertoires in aging, cancer and after chemotherapy (dated by TCRdb to the late 2010s). Study-wide context: Six donor age groups were covered, ranging from 30 or younger up to 70 or older, and each group contained at least three individuals. Paired pre- and post-chemotherapy samples in the hematological group came from chronic lymphocytic leukemia patients treated with fludarabine- or bendamustine-based regimens. The complete dataset included about 9.1 million TCR reads. The study profiled peripheral blood TCR beta repertoires from healthy donors and cancer patients to examine immunoaging and T cell reconstitution after chemotherapy. A cohort of 220 or so cancer patients (about 93 with hematological and 124 with solid cancers) was assembled, and around 100 healthy donors were included as a reference group. What the study reported, not specific to this receptor: In both cancer cohorts, the median generation probability rose over the chemotherapy interval, which suggests that the repertoire was reconstituted through rebound thymic output. Declining TCR diversity with age in healthy donors was mainly explained by loss of richness; in cancer patients, loss of evenness also contributed. According to the authors, the repertoire data do not permit conclusions about immunological memory after chemotherapy. Untreated patients with hematological or solid cancers showed significantly lower blood TCR diversity and higher clonality than age-matched healthy donors. Hematological cancer patients had infiltration of lymphoid organs, and this infiltration may itself impair thymic emigration or peripheral T cell expansion.

Genomic DNA extracted from peripheral blood, rather than sorted cells or RNA, was used as the source for amplification of TCR beta rearrangements. From the cysteine up to the phenylalanine, the CDR3 has a length of 11 residues. The retained sequence is limited to the CDR3, 33 bases, with the frame set at the first base. The germline V gene supplies CDR1 KGHDR and CDR2 SFDVKD. The germline V and J ends show losses of 5 bases and 11 bases respectively, and no gene match explains 4 bases of the junction. Sequencing input: blood. This clonotype was sampled from a human donor with a blood cancer. The receptor chain draws on TRBV24-1 and TRBJ2-5, with 7 central nucleotides matching TRBD2. This receptor has the CDR3 CATSAGGGQYF. The sequenced DNA: TGTGCCACCAGTGCGGGGGGAGGGCAGTACTTC.